This section outlines one T cell receptor beta chain sequence together with its context. What this receptor recognizes is not known. The record has no base qualities; no much larger clone is one base away. Other DNA sequences in the same sample also yield this CDR3. Collaborating institutions collected whole blood in K2EDTA tubes following their own protocols. Collaborator samples were shipped for TCRbeta analysis as frozen whole blood, isolated PBMCs, or DNA extracted from either sample type. TCRbeta CDR3 regions were amplified from genomic DNA using the immunoSEQ Assay, a bias-controlled multiplex PCR. From the authors' description of their analysis: Nucleated cell counts per sample were estimated from amplification of reference gene primers within the assay. To quantify the absolute abundance of each unique TCRbeta CDR3 rearrangement, sequence reads were collapsed and filtered. For each sample, productive Simpson clonality was calculated by taking the square root of Simpson's diversity index across productive rearrangements. Not all clones reach the TCRdb copy of this immuneACCESS table, which keeps in-frame sequences only. Checked studies attribute under half of the gap to unresolved V genes and leave the rest unexplained. That table furnishes V, J and clone size, whereas the DNA furnished D and trimming. Counted in this sample were 150,000 to 180,000 clones; roughly 80% of them appeared once. The ten largest clones take up 25% to 30% of the sample.

The data were taken from a study of blood T cell repertoires in COVID-19 (dated by TCRdb to about 2020). About the investigation overall: The collaborator samples originated in the United States, Italy and Spain and spanned the acute and convalescent phases of COVID-19. The material from the prospective study consisted of cDNA or gDNA derived from T cells, B-cell-depleted T cells, or PBMCs. Subjects who had been exposed to COVID-19, were actively infected with it, or had recovered from it provided the deeply sampled blood TCRbeta repertoires that made up the dataset. The repertoires were made available in a free public database intended to serve as a resource for research on the immune response to SARS-CoV-2. The samples were drawn from the first 160 participants of the ongoing ImmuneRACE study and from 950 to 1,500 subjects provided by 6 global collaborators. A de-identified subject ID, COVID-19 status, age in years and sex were almost always included in the sample metadata. Where available, HLA class I and class II types were taken from metadata supplied by the sample provider and were not determined by assay-based typing. Paper-wide results and their limitations: Clinical and demographic metadata were provided uncurated, with the amount varying by source and participant.

The germline V end is reduced by 6 bases and the J end by 4 bases; junction bases left unmatched: 6. From the cysteine through the phenylalanine, the CDR3 covers 14 amino acids. Only CDR3 DNA is held: 42 bases, read in frame from base 1. CDR1 and CDR2, looked up from the germline V gene, are MDHEN and SYDVKM. Material: peripheral blood. This TCR was recovered from a woman in her sixties or seventies with acute or convalescent COVID-19. Recombination linked TRBV28 to TRBJ1-5, and 7 bases in between align with TRBD1. The nucleotides read TGTGCCAGCAGCCAGGGGGGTTCAAATCAGCCCCAGCATTTT. This codes for CASSQGGSNQPQHF.